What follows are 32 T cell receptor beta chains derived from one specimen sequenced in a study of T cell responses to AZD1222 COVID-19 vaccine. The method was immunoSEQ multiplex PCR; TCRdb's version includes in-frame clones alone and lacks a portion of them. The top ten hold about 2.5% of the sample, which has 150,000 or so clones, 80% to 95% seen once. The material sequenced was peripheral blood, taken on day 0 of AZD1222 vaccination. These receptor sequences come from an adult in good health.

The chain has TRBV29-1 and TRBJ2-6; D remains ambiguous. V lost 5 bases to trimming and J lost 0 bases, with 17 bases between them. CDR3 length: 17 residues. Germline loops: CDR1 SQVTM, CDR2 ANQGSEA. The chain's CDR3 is CSVSKGTPGSGANVLTF. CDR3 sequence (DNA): TGCAGCGTTTCTAAGGGTACCCCAGGCTCTGGGGCCAACGTCCTGACTTTC.

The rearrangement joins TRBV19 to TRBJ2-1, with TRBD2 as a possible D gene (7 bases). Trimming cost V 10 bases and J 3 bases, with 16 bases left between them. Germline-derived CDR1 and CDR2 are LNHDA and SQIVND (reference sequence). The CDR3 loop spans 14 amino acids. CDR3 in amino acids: CATSRGGDYNEQFF. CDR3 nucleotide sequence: TGTGCCACAAGTAGGGGGGGAGACTACAATGAGCAGTTCTTC.

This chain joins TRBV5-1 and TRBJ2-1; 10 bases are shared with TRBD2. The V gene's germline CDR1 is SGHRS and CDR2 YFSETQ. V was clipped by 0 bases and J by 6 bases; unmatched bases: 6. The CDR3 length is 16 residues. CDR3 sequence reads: CASSLAQTSGPNEQFF. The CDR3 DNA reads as TGCGCCAGCAGCTTGGCTCAGACTAGCGGGCCCAATGAGCAGTTCTTC. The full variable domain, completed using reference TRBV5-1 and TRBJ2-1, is KAGVTQTPRYLIKTRGQQVTLSCSPISGHRSVSWYQQTPGQGLQFLFEYFSETQRNKGNFPGRFSGRQFSNSRSEMNVSTLELGDSALYLCASSLAQTSGPNEQFFGPGTRLTVL.

As DNA, the CDR3 is TGTGCCAGTAGTAGGGGACAGGGTTTTTATTCACCCCTCCACTTT. Amino acid sequence: CASSRGQGFYSPLHF. This chain connects TRBV19 to TRBJ1-6; 9 nucleotides match TRBD1. V dropped 4 bases and J dropped 8; count of bases not matched to a gene: 6. Germline V gives CDR1 LNHDA, CDR2 SQIVND (reference sequence). This CDR3 contains 15 residues.

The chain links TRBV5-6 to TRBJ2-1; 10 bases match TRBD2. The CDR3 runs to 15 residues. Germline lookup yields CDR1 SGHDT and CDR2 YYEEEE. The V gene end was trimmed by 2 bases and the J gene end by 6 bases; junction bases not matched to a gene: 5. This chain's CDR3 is CASSLLAGHLNEQFF. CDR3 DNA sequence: TGTGCCAGCAGCTTACTAGCGGGGCACCTCAATGAGCAGTTCTTC.

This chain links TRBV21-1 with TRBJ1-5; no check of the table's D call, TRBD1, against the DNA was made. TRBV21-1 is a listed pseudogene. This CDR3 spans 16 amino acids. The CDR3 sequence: CASSKARDTRNQPQHF. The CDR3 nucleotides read TGTGCCAGCAGCAAAGCCAGGGATACCCGCAATCAGCCCCAGCATTTT.

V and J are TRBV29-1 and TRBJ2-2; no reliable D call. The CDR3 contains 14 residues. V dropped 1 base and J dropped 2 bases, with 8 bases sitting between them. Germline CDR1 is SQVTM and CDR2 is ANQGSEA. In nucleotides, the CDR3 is TGCAGCGTTGAAGGGCAGGTTAACACCGGGGAGCTGTTTTTT. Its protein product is CSVEGQVNTGELFF.

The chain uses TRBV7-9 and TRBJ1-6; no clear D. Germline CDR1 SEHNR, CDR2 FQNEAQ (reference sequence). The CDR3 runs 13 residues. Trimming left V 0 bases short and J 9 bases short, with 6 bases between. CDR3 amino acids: CASSLAGISPLHF. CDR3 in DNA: TGTGCCAGCAGCTTAGCAGGGATTTCACCCCTCCACTTT.

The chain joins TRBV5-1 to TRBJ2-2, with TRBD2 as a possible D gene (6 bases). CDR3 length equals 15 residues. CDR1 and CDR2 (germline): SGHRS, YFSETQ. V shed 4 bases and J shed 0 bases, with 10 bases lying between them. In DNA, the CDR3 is TGCGCCAGCAGCCCCGGGAGATCGAACACCGGGGAGCTGTTTTTT. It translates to CASSPGRSNTGELFF.

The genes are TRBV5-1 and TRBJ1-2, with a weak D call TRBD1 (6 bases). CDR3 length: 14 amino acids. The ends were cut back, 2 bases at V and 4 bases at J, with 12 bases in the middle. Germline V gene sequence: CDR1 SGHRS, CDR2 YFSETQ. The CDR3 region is CASSLQGDLYGYTF. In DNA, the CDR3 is TGCGCCAGCAGCTTACAGGGTGACCTCTATGGCTACACCTTC.

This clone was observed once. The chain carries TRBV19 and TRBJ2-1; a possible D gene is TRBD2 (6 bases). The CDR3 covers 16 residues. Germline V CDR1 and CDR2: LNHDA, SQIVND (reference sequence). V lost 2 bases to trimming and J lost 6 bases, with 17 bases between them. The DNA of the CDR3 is TGTGCCAGTAGTATATCCCTAGCGACACGAGTCAATGAGCAGTTCTTC. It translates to CASSISLATRVNEQFF.

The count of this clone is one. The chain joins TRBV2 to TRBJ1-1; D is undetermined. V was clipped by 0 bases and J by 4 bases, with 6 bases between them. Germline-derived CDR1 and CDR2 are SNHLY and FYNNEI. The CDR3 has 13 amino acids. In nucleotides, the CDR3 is TGTGCCAGCAGTGAAGCGTACATCACTGAAGCTTTCTTT. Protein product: CASSEAYITEAFF. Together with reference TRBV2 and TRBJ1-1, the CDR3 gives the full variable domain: EPEVTQTPSHQVTQMGQEVILRCVPISNHLYFYWYRQILGQKVEFLVSFYNNEISEKSEIFDDQFSVERPDGSNFTLKIRSTKLEDSAMYFCASSEAYITEAFFGQGTRLTVV.

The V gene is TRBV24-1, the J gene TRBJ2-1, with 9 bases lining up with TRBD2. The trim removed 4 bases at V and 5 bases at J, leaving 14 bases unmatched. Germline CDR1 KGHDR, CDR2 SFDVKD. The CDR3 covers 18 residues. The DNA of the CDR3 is TGTGCCACCAGTGAGACCCGACGGAGCGGGAGGATGAACAATGAGCAGTTCTTC. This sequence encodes CATSETRRSGRMNNEQFF.

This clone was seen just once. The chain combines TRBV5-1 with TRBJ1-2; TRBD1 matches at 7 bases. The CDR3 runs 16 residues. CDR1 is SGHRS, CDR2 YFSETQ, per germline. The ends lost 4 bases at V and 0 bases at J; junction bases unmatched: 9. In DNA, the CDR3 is TGCGCCAGCAGCCCGACCGACAGGGATGCTAACTATGGCTACACCTTC. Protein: CASSPTDRDANYGYTF.

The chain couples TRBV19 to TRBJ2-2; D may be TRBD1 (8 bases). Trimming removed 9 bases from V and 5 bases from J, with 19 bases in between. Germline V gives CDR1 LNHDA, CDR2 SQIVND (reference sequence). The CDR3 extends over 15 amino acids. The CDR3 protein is CASNTQGGFTGELFF. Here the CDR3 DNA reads TGTGCCAGCAACACACAGGGGGGGTTTACCGGGGAGCTGTTTTTT.

The CDR3 spells CASSPGGEQYF. CDR3 DNA sequence: TGTGCCAGCAGCCCGGGGGGCGAGCAGTACTTC. V is TRBV6-5 and J is TRBJ2-7; 7 bases are shared with TRBD2. V trimming: 6 bases; J trimming: 6 bases; junction bases outside the gene matches: 2. The V gene's germline CDR1 is MNHEY and CDR2 SVGAGI. The CDR3 consists of 11 residues.

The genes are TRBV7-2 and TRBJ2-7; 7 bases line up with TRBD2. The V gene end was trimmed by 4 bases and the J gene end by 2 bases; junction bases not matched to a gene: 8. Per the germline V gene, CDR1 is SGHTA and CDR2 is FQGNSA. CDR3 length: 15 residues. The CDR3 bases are TGTGCCAGCAGCTCCCCCGGGGAGGGTACCTACGAGCAGTACTTC. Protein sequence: CASSSPGEGTYEQYF.

CDR3 region: CASSVRGEGTGELFF. The DNA of the CDR3 is TGTGCCAGCAGCGTTCGTGGTGAAGGGACCGGGGAGCTGTTTTTT. The V and J genes are TRBV9 and TRBJ2-2; D unresolved. Germline V gene sequence: CDR1 SGDLS, CDR2 YYNGEE. The germline V and J ends were trimmed by 2 bases and 5 bases, with 13 bases remaining between them. CDR3 length equals 15 residues.

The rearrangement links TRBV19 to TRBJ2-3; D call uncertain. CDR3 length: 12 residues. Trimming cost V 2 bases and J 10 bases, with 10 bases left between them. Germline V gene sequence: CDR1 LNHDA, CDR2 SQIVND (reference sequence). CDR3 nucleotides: TGTGCCAGTAGTATACTCGTTGGTCCGCAGTATTTT. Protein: CASSILVGPQYF.

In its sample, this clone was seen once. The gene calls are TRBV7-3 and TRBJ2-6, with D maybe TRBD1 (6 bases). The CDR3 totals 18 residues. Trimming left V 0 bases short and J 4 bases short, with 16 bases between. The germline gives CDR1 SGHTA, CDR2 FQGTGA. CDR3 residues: CASSLTNGQPIGANVLTF. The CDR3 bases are TGTGCCAGCAGCTTAACTAACGGACAGCCCATCGGGGCCAACGTCCTGACTTTC.

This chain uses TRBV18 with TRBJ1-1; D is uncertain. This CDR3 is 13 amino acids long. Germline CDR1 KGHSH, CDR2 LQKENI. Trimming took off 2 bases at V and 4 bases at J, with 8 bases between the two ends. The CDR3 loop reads CASSPGRATEAFF. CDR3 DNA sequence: TGTGCCAGCTCACCAGGGCGGGCCACTGAAGCTTTCTTT.

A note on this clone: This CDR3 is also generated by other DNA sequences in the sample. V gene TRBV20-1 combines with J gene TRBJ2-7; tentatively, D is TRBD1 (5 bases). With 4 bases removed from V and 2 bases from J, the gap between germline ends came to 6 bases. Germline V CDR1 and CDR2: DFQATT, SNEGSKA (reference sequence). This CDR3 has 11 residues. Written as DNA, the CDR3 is TGCAGTGCTACAGGGACCTACGAGCAGTACTTC. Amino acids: CSATGTYEQYF.

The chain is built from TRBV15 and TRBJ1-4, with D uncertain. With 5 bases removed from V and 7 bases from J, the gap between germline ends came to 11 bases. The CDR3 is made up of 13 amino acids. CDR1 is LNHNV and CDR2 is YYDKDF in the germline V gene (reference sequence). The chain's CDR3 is CATSPLGSEKLFF. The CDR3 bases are TGTGCCACCAGCCCCCTGGGCAGTGAAAAACTGTTTTTT.

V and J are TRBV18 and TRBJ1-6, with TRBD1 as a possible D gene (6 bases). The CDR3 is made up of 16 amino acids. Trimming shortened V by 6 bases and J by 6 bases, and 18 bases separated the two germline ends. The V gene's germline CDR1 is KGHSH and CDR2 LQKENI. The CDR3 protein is CASSPAGAGGNSPLHF. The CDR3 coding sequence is TGTGCCAGCTCGCCCGCAGGGGCGGGGGGTAATTCACCCCTCCACTTT.

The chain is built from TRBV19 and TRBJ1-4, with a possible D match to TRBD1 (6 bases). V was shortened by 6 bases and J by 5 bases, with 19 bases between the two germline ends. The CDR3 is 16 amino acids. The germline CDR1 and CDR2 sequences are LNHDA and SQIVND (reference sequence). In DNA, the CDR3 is TGTGCCAGTAGACCACTCCACAGGGCGGAAAATGAAAAACTGTTTTTT. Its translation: CASRPLHRAENEKLFF.

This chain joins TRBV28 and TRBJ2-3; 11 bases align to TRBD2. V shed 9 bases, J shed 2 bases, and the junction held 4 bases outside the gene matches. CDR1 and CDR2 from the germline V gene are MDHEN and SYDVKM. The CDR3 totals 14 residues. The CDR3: CASTSGSTTDTQYF. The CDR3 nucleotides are TGTGCCAGTACTAGCGGGAGCACCACAGATACGCAGTATTTT.

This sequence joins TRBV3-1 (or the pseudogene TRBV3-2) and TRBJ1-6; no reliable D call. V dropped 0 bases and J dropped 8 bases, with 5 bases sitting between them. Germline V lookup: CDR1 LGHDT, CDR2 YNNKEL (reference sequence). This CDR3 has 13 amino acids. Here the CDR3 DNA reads TGTGCCAGCAGCCAAGAAGTTGATTCACCCCTCCACTTT. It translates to CASSQEVDSPLHF.

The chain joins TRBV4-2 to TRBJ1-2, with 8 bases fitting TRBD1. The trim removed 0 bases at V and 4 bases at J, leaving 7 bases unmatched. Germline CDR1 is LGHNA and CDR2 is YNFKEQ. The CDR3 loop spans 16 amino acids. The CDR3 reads CASSQDLQGATYGYTF. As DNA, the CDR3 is TGTGCCAGCAGCCAAGATCTTCAGGGGGCCACCTATGGCTACACCTTC.

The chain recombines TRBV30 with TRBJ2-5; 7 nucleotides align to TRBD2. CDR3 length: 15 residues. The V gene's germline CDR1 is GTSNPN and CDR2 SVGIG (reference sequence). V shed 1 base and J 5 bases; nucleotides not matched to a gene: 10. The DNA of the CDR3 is TGTGCCTGGAGTGGCGGGAGAGGCCTAGGGGAGACCCAGTACTTC. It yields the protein CAWSGGRGLGETQYF.

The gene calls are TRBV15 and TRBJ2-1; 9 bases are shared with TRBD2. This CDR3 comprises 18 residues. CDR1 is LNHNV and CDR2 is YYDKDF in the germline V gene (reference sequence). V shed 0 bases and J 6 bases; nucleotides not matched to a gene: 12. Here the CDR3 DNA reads TGTGCCACCAGCAGAGATCCGGAAGGGACTAGCTGGGGCAATGAGCAGTTCTTC. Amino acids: CATSRDPEGTSWGNEQFF.

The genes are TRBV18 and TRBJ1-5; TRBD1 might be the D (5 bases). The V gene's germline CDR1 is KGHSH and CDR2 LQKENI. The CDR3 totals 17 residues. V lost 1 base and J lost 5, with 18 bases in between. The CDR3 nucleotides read TGTGCCAGCTCACCACGGGGACCGGGTGTCGGGGATCAGCCCCAGCATTTT. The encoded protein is CASSPRGPGVGDQPQHF.

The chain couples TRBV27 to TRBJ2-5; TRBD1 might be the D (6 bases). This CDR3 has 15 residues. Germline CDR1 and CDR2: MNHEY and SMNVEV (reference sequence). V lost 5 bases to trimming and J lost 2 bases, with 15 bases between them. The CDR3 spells CASSPSGTPQETQYF. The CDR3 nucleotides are TGTGCCAGCAGTCCCTCCGGGACACCTCAAGAGACCCAGTACTTC.